This T cell receptor beta chain emerged from a study of T cells after yellow fever vaccination. Findings and limits, study-wide: Booster sampling recovered most clones from primary vaccination (around 97% CD4, approximately 90% CD8).

From germline, CDR1 is SGHRS and CDR2 YFSETQ. V lost 4 bases, J lost 4 bases, and 13 bases lay in between. The CDR3 sequence is 14 residues long. This clonotype occurred many times. The target antigen is unknown. TCRdb reprocessed the 5' RACE reads via MiXCR and lists one record per CDR3 protein. The repertoire consists of 150,000 or so distinct CDR3 sequences, with less than 9% occurring once and the leading ten covering around 2.3%. This clonotype was sampled from a man aged 18 to 29 who received the YFV17D yellow fever vaccine. Material: CD4+ T cells sorted from PBMCs, obtained about 5 days after the first yellow fever vaccination. The rearrangement links TRBV5-1 to TRBJ2-3, with TRBD2 as a possible D gene (7 bases). CDR3 nucleotides: TGCGCCAGCAGCATGGGGGGGCCGGCAGATACGCAGTATTTT. This encodes CASSMGGPADTQYF.